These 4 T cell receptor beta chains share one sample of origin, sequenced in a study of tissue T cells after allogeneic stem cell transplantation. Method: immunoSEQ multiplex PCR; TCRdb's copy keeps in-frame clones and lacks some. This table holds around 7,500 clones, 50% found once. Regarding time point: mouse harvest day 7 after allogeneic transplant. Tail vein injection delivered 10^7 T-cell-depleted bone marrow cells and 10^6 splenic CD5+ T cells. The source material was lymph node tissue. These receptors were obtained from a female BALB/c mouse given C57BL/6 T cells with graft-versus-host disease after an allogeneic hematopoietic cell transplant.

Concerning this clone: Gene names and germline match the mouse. The CDR3: CASSWDISNERLFF. CDR3 bases read: TGTGCCAGCAGTTGGGACATTTCCAACGAAAGATTATTT. V usage is TRBV26 and J usage is TRBJ1-4; the D gene is possibly TRBD1 (6 bases). The missing CDR3 end, 1 residue past where the read stops, is filled in from the germline J gene. The CDR3 is 14 residues long. The V gene's germline CDR1 is KGHPV and CDR2 FQNQEV (reference sequence). V was pared by 5 bases and J by 0 bases, with 7 bases between.

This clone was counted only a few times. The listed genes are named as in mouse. The chain's CDR3 is CTCSARDRGYNSPLYF. The DNA read from the CDR3 is TGCACCTGCAGTGCCCGGGACAGGGGATATAATTCGCCCCTCTAC. The chain carries TRBV1 and TRBJ1-6, with TRBD1 identical over 10 bases. The read terminates 1 residue ahead of where the CDR3 ends, so the germline J gene completes it. TRBJ1-6 is reported as an ORF; its role is uncertain. Germline CDR1 reads NSQYPW; CDR2 reads LRSPGD (reference sequence). The CDR3 extends over 16 amino acids. V trimming: 3 bases; J trimming: 4 bases; junction bases outside the gene matches: 3.

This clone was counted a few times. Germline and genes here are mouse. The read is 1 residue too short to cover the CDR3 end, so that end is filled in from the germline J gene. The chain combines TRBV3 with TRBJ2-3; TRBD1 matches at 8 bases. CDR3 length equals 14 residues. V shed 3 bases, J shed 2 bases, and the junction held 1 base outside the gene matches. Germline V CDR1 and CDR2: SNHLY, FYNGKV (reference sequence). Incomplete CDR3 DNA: TGTGCCAGCAGCTTTCAGGGGGCTGCAGAAACGCTGTAT. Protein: CASSFQGAAETLY. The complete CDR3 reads CASSFQGAAETLYF.

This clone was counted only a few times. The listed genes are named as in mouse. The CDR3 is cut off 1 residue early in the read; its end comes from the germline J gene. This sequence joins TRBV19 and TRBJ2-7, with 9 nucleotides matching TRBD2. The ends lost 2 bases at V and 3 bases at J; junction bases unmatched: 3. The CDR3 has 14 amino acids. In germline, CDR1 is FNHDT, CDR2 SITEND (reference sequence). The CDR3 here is CASSMVGGRYEQYF. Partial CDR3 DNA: TGTGCCAGCAGTATGGTGGGGGGGCGCTATGAACAGTAC.